The rows below give T cell receptor beta chains drawn from one sample of a study of cytomegalovirus exposure and HLA in healthy donors. Clones were sequenced by immunoSEQ multiplex PCR, and TCRdb holds only the in-frame ones, with some missing. Here the sample spans approximately 170,000 clones, around 68% being singletons. Sequenced input: PBMCs. These receptors all come from a woman aged 40 to 50 in good health and CMV-seropositive. The CDR3 runs from the conserved cysteine through the conserved F or W. The D gene is left open where the match is weak. Clone size is stated in some rows and not others, as once, few, many or a class when expanded.

size,V,D,J,length,DNA,CDR3
-,TRBV2,-,TRBJ2-7,12,TGTGCCAGCAGTGACAGGGGCCACGAGCAGTACTTC,CASSDRGHEQYF
-,TRBV7-9,-,TRBJ2-3,16,TGTGCCAGCAGCCCCCAACGGGGGGCTTACACAGATACGCAGTATTTT,CASSPQRGAYTDTQYF
-,TRBV6-1,-,TRBJ2-1,13,TGTGCCAGCAGTGAATACCTAGGGGGTGAGCAGTTCTTC,CASSEYLGGEQFF
few,TRBV5-6,-,TRBJ2-5,13,TGTGCCAGCAGCTTTCGGGTTGCAGAGACCCAGTACTTC,CASSFRVAETQYF
-,TRBV7-2,TRBD2,TRBJ2-4,18,TGTGCCAGCAGCTTAGGGGGACTAGCGGGGGGGCAGGCAAACATTCAGTACTTC,CASSLGGLAGGQANIQYF
-,TRBV7-8,TRBD2,TRBJ2-1,17,TGTGCCAGCAGCTTAGGGGGGGCGCGGGAGGGGTACAATGAGCAGTTCTTC,CASSLGGAREGYNEQFF
-,TRBV5-1,-,TRBJ2-7,15,TGCGCCAGCATATCAACCGTCAGGGGTAGGGGCGAGCAGTACTTC,CASISTVRGRGEQYF
-,TRBV14,TRBD1,TRBJ2-1,15,TGTGCCAGCAGCCAGCAGGGGACAGGGGGGTTTGAGCAGTTCTTC,CASSQQGTGGFEQFF
once,TRBV4-2,-,TRBJ2-5,15,TGTGCCAGCAGCCAAGATAGCGACTTACAAGAGACCCAGTACTTC,CASSQDSDLQETQYF
-,TRBV25-1,-,TRBJ1-2,14,TGTGCCAGCACCACCTCGGGGAAGGACTATGGCTACACCTTC,CASTTSGKDYGYTF